This T cell receptor (beta chain) is drawn from a study of T cells after yellow fever vaccination. This CDR3 spans 15 amino acids. Germline-derived CDR1 and CDR2 are DFQATT and SNEGSKA (reference sequence). The ends were cut back, 6 bases at V and 4 bases at J, with 20 bases in the middle. Study-wide results and limits: Faster peaking, at day 5 versus 15, marked a secondary response that was weaker.

The table lists this clonotype with a few counts. The antigen remains unidentified. TCRdb ran MiXCR on the 5' RACE reads and lists one entry per CDR3 protein. The repertoire holds 200,000 to 250,000 distinct CDR3 sequences, about 3% seen once, with roughly 3.2% in the top ten. This TCR came from a man younger than 30 who received the YFV17D yellow fever vaccine. This specimen consisted of CD4+ T cells sorted from PBMCs, obtained 10 days after the yellow fever booster vaccination. This chain links TRBV20-1 with TRBJ2-3; D may be TRBD1 or TRBD2 (5 bases each). The CDR3 loop reads CSATRLRRGADTQYF. The DNA for the CDR3 is TGCAGTGCCACCAGGCTCCGAAGAGGGGCAGATACGCAGTATTTT.